This passage covers 20 T cell receptor beta chains from one sample sequenced in a study of T cells in localized non-small cell lung cancer. Clones were read by immunoSEQ multiplex PCR, and TCRdb kept only the in-frame ones, dropping some. Among 28,000 or so clones listed, over 75% were seen once. This specimen consisted of peripheral blood, obtained before any cancer treatment. The receptors originated from a man aged 35 to 69 with stage III squamous cell lung carcinoma.

The V and J genes are TRBV19 and TRBJ1-1, with D possibly being TRBD1 (5 bases). The germline V gene has CDR1 LNHDA and CDR2 SQIVND (reference sequence). The CDR3 spans 11 residues. The V and J ends lost 10 bases and 7 bases respectively, with 13 bases between them. CDR3 nucleotides: TGTGCCACCCAAAGGGGCCGTGAAGCTTTCTTT. It encodes CATQRGREAFF.

V usage is TRBV29-1 and J usage is TRBJ2-1; 10 bases agree with TRBD2. This CDR3 is built from 16 residues. Germline loops: CDR1 SQVTM, CDR2 ANQGSEA. V lost 3 bases and J lost 3; bases outside the gene matches: 8. The CDR3 spells CSVDGLAGVDYNEQFF. As DNA, the CDR3 is TGCAGCGTTGATGGGCTAGCGGGAGTTGACTACAATGAGCAGTTCTTC.

CDR3 loop: CASSMRIQYNEQFF. DNA for the CDR3: TGTGCCAGCAGTATGAGGATCCAGTACAATGAGCAGTTCTTC. The rearrangement joins TRBV5-5 to TRBJ2-1, with no clear D. CDR1 SGHKS and CDR2 YYEKEE come from the germline V gene (reference sequence). The CDR3 loop spans 14 amino acids. V dropped 5 bases and J dropped 4 bases, with 13 bases sitting between them.

The chain carries TRBV7-6 and TRBJ2-5; 7 bases map to TRBD2. The junction had 3 bases not matched to a gene; V was cut back by 3 bases and J by 5 bases. This CDR3 has 13 amino acids. CDR1 is SGHVS and CDR2 is FNYEAQ in the germline V gene. CDR3 DNA sequence: TGTGCCAGCAGCTTGGGGGGGGATGAGACCCAGTACTTC. It encodes CASSLGGDETQYF.

The chain combines TRBV7-6 with TRBJ2-3, with unresolved D. The CDR3 runs to 11 residues. The V gene lost 3 bases and the J gene lost 3 bases, with 1 base spanning the gap. From germline, CDR1 is SGHVS and CDR2 FNYEAQ. CDR3 nucleotides: TGTGCCAGCAGCTTTACAGATACGCAGTATTTT. As protein: CASSFTDTQYF.

The genes are TRBV25-1 and TRBJ1-3; 8 bases align to TRBD1. CDR3 length equals 14 residues. J was trimmed by 3 bases and V by 6 bases; bases with no gene match: 4. Germline V lookup: CDR1 MGHDK, CDR2 SYGVNS. The CDR3 DNA reads as TGTGCCAGCAGCCCAGGGGGCGGTGGAAACACCATATATTTT. Residues: CASSPGGGGNTIYF.

This sequence joins TRBV5-1 and TRBJ1-3; 9 nucleotides agree with TRBD1. The CDR3 covers 16 residues. With V trimmed by 4 bases and J by 6 bases, 11 bases remained unmatched. Per germline, CDR1 SGHRS and CDR2 YFSETQ. CDR3 amino acids: CASSAAGTGPLNTIYF. For the CDR3, the DNA is TGCGCCAGCAGCGCGGCGGGGACAGGGCCTTTAAACACCATATATTTT.

The gene calls are TRBV28 and TRBJ2-7; TRBD1 matches 9 bases. Germline trimming cut 6 bases from V and 2 bases from J; bases unmatched to any gene: 8. Germline V gene lookup returns CDR1 MDHEN and CDR2 SYDVKM. The length of the CDR3 is 15 residues. CDR3 coding DNA: TGTGCCAGCAGGTGGACAGGGGCACCGACCTACGAGCAGTACTTC. This translates into CASRWTGAPTYEQYF.

V is TRBV7-8 and J is TRBJ2-7, with a tentative D call TRBD1 (6 bases). The V gene's germline CDR1 is SGHVS and CDR2 FQNEAQ. The V and J ends lost 2 bases and 2 bases respectively, with 10 bases between them. This CDR3 has 14 amino acids. CDR3 coding DNA: TGTGCCAGCAGCTTATCTGGACAGCCCTACGAGCAGTACGTC. Protein: CASSLSGQPYEQYV.

The chain has TRBV7-5 and TRBJ2-7. TRBV7-5 is listed as a pseudogene. This CDR3 has 12 amino acids. The CDR3 DNA reads as TGTGCCCCAGCCCCCCAGCCGCAGGAGCAGTACGTC. Its translation is CAPAPQPQEQYV.

The chain couples TRBV6-5 to TRBJ2-3, with D unclear. The CDR3 sequence is 11 residues long. Germline lookup yields CDR1 MNHEY and CDR2 SVGAGI. Between the trimmed V and J ends, which lost 7 bases and 6 bases, there was a span of 8 bases. The DNA for the CDR3 is TGTGCCAGCAACATGGGGGATACGCAGTATTTT. It translates to CASNMGDTQYF.

The chain joins TRBV7-9 to TRBJ1-5; 12 positions match TRBD1. The CDR3 consists of 17 residues. The V and J ends lost 4 bases and 5 bases, in that order; junction bases with no gene match: 9. Germline CDR1 SEHNR, CDR2 FQNEAQ (reference sequence). The CDR3 bases are TGTGCCAGCAGCTACGGTCCGGGACAGGGGGCATATCAGCCCCAGCATTTT. Translating it yields CASSYGPGQGAYQPQHF.

This clone appeared a few times. The chain uses TRBV4-1 and TRBJ1-1, with TRBD1 as a possible D gene (6 bases). This CDR3 spans 16 amino acids. The V gene lost 4 bases and the J gene lost 1 base, with 16 bases spanning the gap. CDR1 and CDR2 from the germline V gene are MGHRA and YSYEKL. The DNA of the CDR3 is TGCGCCAGCAGCCCCAGGGAGGGGGTGCAGAACACTGAAGCTTTCTTT. Translated, it gives CASSPREGVQNTEAFF.

The chain uses TRBV6-5 and TRBJ2-2; D uncertain. Looked up from germline, CDR1 is MNHEY and CDR2 is SVGAGI. The V gene lost 0 bases and the J gene lost 5 bases, with 10 bases spanning the gap. CDR3 length equals 15 residues. The CDR3 nucleotides are TGTGCCAGCAGTTACTCTATTGACGGTACCGGGGAGCTGTTTTTT. Translated, it gives CASSYSIDGTGELFF.

The V call is TRBV25-1, the J call TRBJ1-2, with D possibly matching TRBD1 (6 bases). V was pared by 3 bases and J by 3 bases, with 14 bases between. This CDR3 region has 15 residues. In germline, CDR1 is MGHDK, CDR2 SYGVNS. CDR3 region: CASSEREGGDYGYTF. CDR3 coding DNA: TGTGCCAGCAGTGAGAGGGAGGGGGGGGACTATGGCTACACCTTC.

A note on this clone: At the DNA level, this CDR3 is encoded by other sequences in the same sample as well. The gene calls are TRBV12-5 and TRBJ2-2, with D maybe TRBD2 (6 bases). The germline V gene encodes CDR1 LGHNT and CDR2 FRNRAP. The CDR3 spans 17 residues. Deletions cut 3 bases from V and 5 bases from J, with 19 bases between. The CDR3 protein is CASGFQTGAAGTGELFF. DNA of the CDR3: TGTGCTAGTGGTTTTCAAACGGGAGCGGCGGGTACCGGGGAGCTGTTTTTT. Full variable domain (outside the CDR3, taken from reference TRBV12-5 and TRBJ2-2): DARVTQTPRHKVTEMGQEVTMRCQPILGHNTVFWYRQTMMQGLELLAYFRNRAPLDDSGMPKDRFSAEMPDATLATLKIQPSEPRDSAVYFCASGFQTGAAGTGELFFGEGSRLTVL.

The V and J genes are TRBV6-1 and TRBJ1-2, with TRBD1 matching over 8 bases. The CDR3 totals 15 residues. CDR1 MNHNS and CDR2 SASEGT come from the germline V gene. Trimming removed 7 bases from V and 2 bases from J; junction bases left unmatched: 9. CDR3 protein: CASIFTGGVNYGYTF. The CDR3 DNA reads as TGTGCCAGCATTTTTACAGGGGGAGTCAACTATGGCTACACCTTC.

J is TRBJ2-1 and V is TRBV10-3, with 9 bases matching TRBD1. Germline assignment: CDR1 ENHRY and CDR2 SYGVKD. The CDR3 is 14 residues long. J was trimmed by 8 bases and V by 2 bases; bases with no gene match: 4. DNA of the CDR3: TGTGCCATCAGTGAGGGACAGGGGTTGGATGAGCAGTTCTTC. Translating it yields CAISEGQGLDEQFF.

This chain links TRBV29-1 with TRBJ2-2; TRBD1 or TRBD2 may be the D gene (5 bases each). This CDR3 spans 12 amino acids. Germline V gene data show CDR1 as SQVTM and CDR2 as ANQGSEA. V was shortened by 4 bases and J by 7 bases, with 10 bases between the two germline ends. The CDR3 sequence: CSVVRGDGELFF. CDR3 DNA: TGCAGCGTTGTAAGGGGAGACGGGGAGCTGTTTTTT.

V gene TRBV11-1 combines with J gene TRBJ1-2; no definite D call. The V gene lost 5 bases and the J gene lost 4 bases, with 17 bases spanning the gap. This CDR3 spans 15 amino acids. Germline CDR1 SGHAT, CDR2 FQDESV (reference sequence). CDR3 loop: CASSPLYGAGYGYTF. CDR3 bases: TGTGCCAGCAGCCCCCTTTATGGTGCCGGCTATGGCTACACCTTC.